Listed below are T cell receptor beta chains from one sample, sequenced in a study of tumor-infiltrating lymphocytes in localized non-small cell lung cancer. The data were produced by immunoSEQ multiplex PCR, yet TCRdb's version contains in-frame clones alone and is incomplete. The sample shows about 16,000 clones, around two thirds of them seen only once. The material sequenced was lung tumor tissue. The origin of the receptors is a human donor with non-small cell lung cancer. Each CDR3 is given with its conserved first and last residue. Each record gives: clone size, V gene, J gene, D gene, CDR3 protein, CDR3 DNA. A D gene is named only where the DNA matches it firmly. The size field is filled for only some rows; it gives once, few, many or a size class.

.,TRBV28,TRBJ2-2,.,CASSLSGELFF,TGTGCCAGCAGTTTGTCCGGGGAGCTGTTTTTT
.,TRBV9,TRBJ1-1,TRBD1,CASSVGTGGRGTEAFF,TGTGCCAGCAGTGTCGGGACAGGGGGGCGAGGGACTGAAGCTTTCTTT
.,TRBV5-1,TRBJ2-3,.,CASSTRTYSTDTQYF,TGCGCCAGCAGCACTCGGACGTATAGCACAGATACGCAGTATTTT
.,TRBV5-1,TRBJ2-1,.,CASSLGWEGANEQFF,TGCGCCAGCAGCTTGGGATGGGAGGGGGCAAATGAGCAGTTCTTC
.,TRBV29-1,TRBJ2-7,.,CSYEGTGSEQYF,TGCAGCTATGAGGGAACAGGGTCGGAGCAGTACTTC
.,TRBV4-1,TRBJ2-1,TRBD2,CASSRPLAGGQNEQFF,TGCGCCAGCAGCCGACCACTAGCGGGAGGGCAAAATGAGCAGTTCTTC
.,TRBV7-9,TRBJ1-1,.,CASSLESYTEAFF,TGTGCCAGCAGCTTAGAGAGTTACACTGAAGCTTTCTTT
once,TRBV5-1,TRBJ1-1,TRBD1,CASSAWDSLNTEAFF,TGCGCCAGCAGCGCGTGGGACAGCCTCAACACTGAAGCTTTCTTT
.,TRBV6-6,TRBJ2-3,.,CAVKGGADTQYF,TGTGCCGTCAAGGGGGGAGCAGATACGCAGTATTTT
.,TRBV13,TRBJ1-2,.,CASSPRRRLQDGYTF,TGTGCCAGCAGCCCAAGACGGAGACTACAGGATGGCTACACCTTC
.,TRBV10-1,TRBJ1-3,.,CASTAGTGNTIYF,TGCGCCAGCACGGCAGGGACTGGAAACACCATATATTTT
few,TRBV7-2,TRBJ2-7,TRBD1,CASSVRDRHYEQYF,TGTGCCAGCAGCGTCCGGGACAGGCACTACGAGCAGTACTTC
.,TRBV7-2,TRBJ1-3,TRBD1,CASSLTGQGRNTIYF,TGTGCCAGCAGCTTAACGGGACAGGGAAGAAACACCATATATTTT
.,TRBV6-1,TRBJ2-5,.,CASSEAGETQYF,TGTGCCAGCAGTGAAGCAGGGGAGACCCAGTACTTC
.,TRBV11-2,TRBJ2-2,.,CASSTGLSNTGELFF,TGTGCCAGCAGCACCGGACTTTCGAACACCGGGGAGCTGTTTTTT
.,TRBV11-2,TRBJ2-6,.,CASSSLKEYSSGANVLTF,TGTGCCAGCAGCTCTCTTAAAGAATACAGCTCTGGGGCCAACGTCCTGACTTTC
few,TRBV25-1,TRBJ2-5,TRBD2,CASSGGRTSGETQYF,TGTGCCAGCAGTGGGGGGAGGACTAGCGGAGAGACCCAGTACTTC
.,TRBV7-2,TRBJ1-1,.,CASSLFGNSEAFF,TGTGCCAGCAGCTTATTCGGTAACAGCGAAGCTTTCTTT
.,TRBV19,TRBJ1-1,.,CASITLDAGNTEAFF,TGTGCCAGTATAACTTTGGACGCTGGGAACACTGAAGCTTTCTTT
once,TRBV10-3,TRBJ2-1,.,CASSYSVGGDNEQFF,TGTGCCAGCAGTTACTCGGTAGGGGGGGACAATGAGCAGTTCTTC
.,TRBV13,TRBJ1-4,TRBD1,CASSLGQTSEKLFF,TGTGCCAGCAGCTTGGGACAGACGAGTGAAAAACTGTTTTTT
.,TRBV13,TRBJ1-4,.,CASSLGQGNEKLFF,TGTGCCAGCAGCCTAGGGCAAGGGAATGAAAAACTGTTTTTT
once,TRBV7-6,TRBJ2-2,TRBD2,CASSLTRTSGKGTGELFF,TGTGCCAGCAGCCTTACTAGGACTAGCGGTAAAGGGACCGGGGAGCTGTTTTTT
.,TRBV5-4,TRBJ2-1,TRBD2,CASSEGLAGGNEQFF,TGTGCCAGCAGCGAGGGACTAGCGGGAGGCAATGAGCAGTTCTTC
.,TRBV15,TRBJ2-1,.,CATSREGPHSYNEQFF,TGTGCCACCAGCAGAGAAGGGCCTCACTCCTACAATGAGCAGTTCTTC
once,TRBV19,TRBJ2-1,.,CASSMVQGYSYNEQFF,TGTGCCAGTAGTATGGTGCAGGGATACTCCTACAATGAGCAGTTCTTC
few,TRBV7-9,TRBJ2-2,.,CASSLDSALANTGELFF,TGTGCCAGCAGCTTAGACTCTGCGTTGGCGAACACCGGGGAGCTGTTTTTT
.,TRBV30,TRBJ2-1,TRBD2,CAFARLAGYNEQFF,TGTGCCTTCGCCCGGCTAGCGGGCTACAATGAGCAGTTCTTC
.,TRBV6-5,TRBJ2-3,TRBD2,CASSPVSGGSDTQYF,TGTGCCAGCTCCCCTGTAAGCGGGGGGAGCGATACGCAGTATTTT
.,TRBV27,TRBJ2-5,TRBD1,CASSYGQGGTQYF,TGTGCCAGCAGCTATGGACAGGGCGGGACCCAGTACTTC
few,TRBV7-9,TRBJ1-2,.,CASSPRAGEYGYTF,TGTGCCAGCAGCCCCAGGGCAGGGGAATATGGCTACACCTTC
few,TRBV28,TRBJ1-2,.,CASNKGVGRNLNYGYTF,TGTGCCAGCAACAAGGGGGTGGGCAGGAACCTCAACTATGGCTACACCTTC
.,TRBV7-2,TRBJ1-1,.,CASSFDRQTGEAFF,TGTGCCAGCAGCTTCGACCGACAGACTGGTGAAGCTTTCTTT
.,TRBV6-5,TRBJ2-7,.,CASSYSYTLQYEQYF,TGTGCCAGCAGTTACTCCTACACATTACAGTACGAGCAGTACTTC
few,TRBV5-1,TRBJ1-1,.,CASSWGSYMNTEAFF,TGCGCCAGCAGCTGGGGCAGTTACATGAACACTGAAGCTTTCTTT
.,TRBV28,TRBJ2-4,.,CASSWGGENIQYF,TGTGCCAGCAGCTGGGGCGGAGAAAACATTCAGTACTTC
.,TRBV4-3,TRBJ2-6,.,CASSKGAGANVLTF,TGCGCCAGCAGCAAAGGGGCTGGGGCCAACGTCCTGACTTTC
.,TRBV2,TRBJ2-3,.,CASSEVVDSFTRYF,TGTGCCAGCAGTGAAGTAGTCGACAGCTTTACGCGGTATTTT
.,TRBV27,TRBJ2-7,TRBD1,CASSPRTGIWYEQYF,TGTGCCAGCAGTCCCCGGACAGGGATATGGTACGAGCAGTACTTC
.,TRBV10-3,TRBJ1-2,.,CAISVGGRGYGYTF,TGTGCCATCAGTGTCGGGGGGAGGGGCTATGGCTACACCTTC
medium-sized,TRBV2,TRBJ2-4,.,CASNAGTSAKNIQYF,TGTGCCAGCAATGCCGGCACATCAGCCAAAAACATTCAGTACTTC
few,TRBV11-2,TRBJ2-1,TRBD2,CASSSGLAAYNEQFF,TGTGCCAGCAGCTCGGGACTAGCGGCATACAATGAGCAGTTCTTC
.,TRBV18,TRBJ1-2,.,CASSHRGLNYGYTF,TGTGCCAGCTCACACCGGGGGCTCAACTATGGCTACACCTTC
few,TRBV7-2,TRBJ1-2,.,CASSLVAGDGYTF,TGTGCCAGCAGCTTAGTTGCCGGGGATGGCTACACCTTC
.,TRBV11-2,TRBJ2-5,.,CASSFQGGTGFYQETQYF,TGTGCCAGCAGCTTCCAGGGGGGGACAGGTTTTTACCAAGAGACCCAGTACTTC
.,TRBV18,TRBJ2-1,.,CASSPRRRGGPKPNILSYNEQFF,TGTGCCAGCTCACCACGACGGAGGGGGGGCCCCAAACCCAACATCCTCTCCTACAATGAGCAGTTCTTC
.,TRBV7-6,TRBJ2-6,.,CASSSDIQGFGANVLTF,TGTGCCAGCAGCTCCGATATACAGGGTTTTGGGGCCAACGTCCTGACTTTC
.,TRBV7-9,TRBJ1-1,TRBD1,CASSLKMTGMNTEAFF,TGTGCCAGCAGCTTAAAAATGACAGGGATGAACACTGAAGCTTTCTTT
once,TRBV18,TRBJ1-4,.,CASSPGATNEKLFF,TGTGCCAGCTCACCAGGGGCAACTAATGAAAAACTGTTTTTT
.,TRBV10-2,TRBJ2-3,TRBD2,CASSERRGGTDTQYF,TGCGCCAGCAGTGAGAGGCGGGGGGGAACAGATACGCAGTATTTT
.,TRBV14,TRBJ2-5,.,CASSQDWETQYF,TGTGCCAGCAGCCAAGATTGGGAGACCCAGTACTTC
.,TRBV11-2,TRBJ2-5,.,CASSSTQETQYF,TGTGCCAGCAGCTCTACACAGGAGACCCAGTACTTC
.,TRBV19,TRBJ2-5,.,CASSMGRGTFQETQYF,TGTGCCAGTAGTATGGGCCGGGGGACCTTCCAAGAGACCCAGTACTTC
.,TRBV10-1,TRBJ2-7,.,CASSELLPEGF,TGCGCCAGCAGTGAGTTACTTCCCGAGGGCTTC
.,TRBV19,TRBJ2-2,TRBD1,CASSPQGATGELFF,TGTGCCAGTAGTCCACAGGGGGCGACCGGGGAGCTGTTTTTT